This TCR beta chain is drawn from a study of blood T cells in healthy people across ages. Combining a sample-barcoded 5' primer with a J-beta primer mix, a second PCR ran for roughly 7 to 12 cycles. TCRdb re-called the 5' RACE reads through MiXCR, storing one row per CDR3 protein. The sample comprises some 1.5 million distinct CDR3 sequences, roughly 43% of which are singletons, and over 3.5% rests with the top ten. Every donor gave around 10 milliliters of peripheral blood. Whole-study results and caveats: Across the age range, TCR beta diversity per million T cells fell in a roughly linear way.

For this clonotype: Its specificity is not known.

The source is a woman in her late teens or twenties in good health. Sequenced input: blood.

The CDR3 DNA reads as TGCAGTGCTAAGCCTAGGGGGGACAATAGCAATCAGCCCCAGCATTTT. Translated: CSAKPRGDNSNQPQHF. The rearrangement uses TRBV20-1 and TRBJ1-5; D is possibly TRBD1 (6 bases). Looked up from germline, CDR1 is DFQATT and CDR2 is SNEGSKA (reference sequence). V dropped 4 bases and J dropped 0 bases, with 16 bases sitting between them. This CDR3 is 16 amino acids long.